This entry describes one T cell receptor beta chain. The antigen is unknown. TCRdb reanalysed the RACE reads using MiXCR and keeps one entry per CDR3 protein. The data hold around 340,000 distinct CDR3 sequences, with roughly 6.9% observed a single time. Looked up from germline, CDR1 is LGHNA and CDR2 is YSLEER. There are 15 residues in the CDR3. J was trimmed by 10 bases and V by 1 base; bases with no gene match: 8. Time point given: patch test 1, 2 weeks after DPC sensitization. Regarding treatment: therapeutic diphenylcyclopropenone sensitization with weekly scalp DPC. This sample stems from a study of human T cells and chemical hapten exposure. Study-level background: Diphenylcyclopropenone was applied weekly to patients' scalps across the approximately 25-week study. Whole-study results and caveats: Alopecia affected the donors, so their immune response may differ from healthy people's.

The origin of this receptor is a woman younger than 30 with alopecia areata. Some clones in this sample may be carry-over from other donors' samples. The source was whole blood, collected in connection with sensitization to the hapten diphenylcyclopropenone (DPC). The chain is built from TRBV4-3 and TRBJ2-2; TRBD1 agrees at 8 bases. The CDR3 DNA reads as TGCGCCAGCAGCCAAGTGACAGGGGCTGGAGTGGAGCTGTTTTTT. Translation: CASSQVTGAGVELFF.